This T cell receptor beta chain was captured by sequencing in a study of post-analysis software for immune sequencing data (dated by TCRdb to the mid-2010s). Background for the entire study: Recorded disease courses included relapsing-remitting, secondary progressive and progressive-relapsing multiple sclerosis, with some patients lacking subtype annotation. Patient repertoires were compared against around twelve previously published healthy control repertoires from donors aged about 6 to 26 years. A subset of samples was prepared in parallel using single-end sample barcoding, then pooled and co-amplified after Illumina adapter ligation.

This clonotype appeared a few times. No cognate antigen has been identified for it. Per-base quality was not reported, and no clone a single base away is much larger than it. The protocol used for the library was PCR. The sequencer was an Illumina HiSeq 2500. To reduce PCR and sequencing biases, unique molecular identifiers were incorporated into the TCR beta cDNA libraries. Per 1 to 10 million input T cells, approximately 500,000 cDNA molecules were obtained, such that each molecule approximated one T cell. The patient libraries were prepared and sequenced using the same protocol as the earlier healthy control dataset. Within a given batch, samples were prepared together, multiplexed and sequenced on the same HiSeq lane. Under the source paper's analysis protocol: Raw barcoded reads were processed with MIGEC, and single-read molecular identifier groups were discarded before consensus assembly and CDR3 extraction. VDJtools was used for post-analysis of the clonotype tables, and diversity was normalized by down-sampling every dataset to the size of the smallest sample. In repertoire overlap clustering, CDR3 amino acid sequences, but not nucleotide sequences, were matched to correct batch-related cross-sample contamination. The raw public data were reprocessed by TCRdb itself: fastp quality trimming at Q25, MiXCR clonotype calling, in-frame beta chains only. Entries that share a CDR3 protein sequence are merged under the most common genes and DNA. These V and J calls originate from TCRdb's pipeline instead of the authors' own analysis. A total of around 710,000 distinct CDR3 sequences appear in this sample, more than 45% of them only once. The ten largest clonotypes hold over 4.5% of the sample.

To demonstrate the VDJtools post-analysis software, TCR beta repertoires were profiled from the peripheral blood of about 14 young patients with multiple sclerosis. Multiple sclerosis patients were children and adolescents aged about 6 to 16 years. V loses 3 bases at its end and J loses 6 bases; junction bases beyond the gene matches: 11. CDR3 length: 16 amino acids, cysteine to phenylalanine. Of the read, only the CDR3 DNA is kept; its 48 bases are in frame from base 1. General findings and caveats noted by the study authors: About five TRBV segments, including TRBV5-6, TRBV5-1 and TRBV20-1, were significantly more frequent in patients than controls. When samples were clustered directly using the F measure, samples prepared in the same batch co-clustered strongly, which prompted a batch-effect correction. Normalized Chao1 diversity was significantly lower in multiple sclerosis patients than controls, suggesting substantial peripheral T-cell clonal expansion. The multiple sclerosis patient group was slightly younger than the control group.

The sequenced material came from blood. This clonotype was obtained from a girl aged 5-17 years with multiple sclerosis. The chain was built from TRBV12-3 or TRBV12-4 and TRBJ2-5; 9 bases in the junction line up with TRBD2. DNA sequence: TGTGCCAGCAGTTTCGGCGGGAGGGCCGGGGCGAAGACCCAGTACTTC. It translates as CASSFGGRAGAKTQYF.